These T cell receptor beta chains were read from a single sample in a study of blood T cell repertoires in COVID-19. Method: immunoSEQ multiplex PCR; TCRdb's copy keeps in-frame clones and lacks some. The profile shows about 140,000 clones, 80% to 85% of them singletons. The sequenced material came from peripheral blood. The receptors were sampled from a woman aged 55-69 years with acute or convalescent COVID-19. CDR3s include the opening cysteine and the closing phenylalanine or tryptophan. Clone sizes are given selectively: once, few, many, or a class where the clone is expanded.

size,J,V,CDR3
once,TRBJ2-1,TRBV11-1,CASSLTQTGHEQFF
NA,TRBJ1-5,TRBV18,CASSPNRDQPQHF
NA,TRBJ2-4,TRBV28,CASSIPRSRQYF
NA,TRBJ1-2,TRBV28,CASRVPGPPWGYTF
NA,TRBJ2-1,TRBV7-3,CASSFRTSGGRGYNEQFF
NA,TRBJ2-5,TRBV7-2,CASTNRDSIETQYF
NA,TRBJ1-1,TRBV7-8,CASSFALGGGGSSAFF
few,TRBJ1-1,TRBV4-1,CASSQEAGAFTEAFF
NA,TRBJ1-2,TRBV5-1,CASSLAVRTGGYGYTF
NA,TRBJ1-1,TRBV2,CASSEAQGANTEAFF
few,TRBJ1-2,TRBV14,CASSQDRVGAYGYTF
NA,TRBJ2-2,TRBV27,CASRKGIWQGNTGELFF
NA,TRBJ2-7,TRBV29-1,CSVEGDAGGSYEQYF
NA,TRBJ1-1,TRBV28,CASEVGGLGNTEAFF
NA,TRBJ2-1,TRBV21-1,CASSLREGRENEQFF
NA,TRBJ2-7,TRBV6-2/TRBV6-3,CASSFNYEQYF
NA,TRBJ2-3,TRBV7-3,CASKTGASTDTQYF
NA,TRBJ1-2,TRBV9,CASSVGQGGIYGYTF
NA,TRBJ1-2,TRBV6-5,CASSSRDRGRRGYTF
NA,TRBJ2-7,TRBV6-5,CASSRQGGDYEQYF
once,TRBJ1-2,TRBV6-2/TRBV6-3,CASSYWGEGYGYTF
NA,TRBJ1-6,TRBV7-2,CASSTVAGGYYNSPLHF
NA,TRBJ2-2,TRBV19,CASSTGQGSLAGELFF
NA,TRBJ2-1,TRBV5-1,CASSLGSGSYNEQFF
once,TRBJ2-3,TRBV28,CASYGQRRTQYF
NA,TRBJ1-5,TRBV9,CASSVDIYQPQHF
NA,TRBJ2-5,TRBV3-1/TRBV3-2,CASSPDRGSGETQYF